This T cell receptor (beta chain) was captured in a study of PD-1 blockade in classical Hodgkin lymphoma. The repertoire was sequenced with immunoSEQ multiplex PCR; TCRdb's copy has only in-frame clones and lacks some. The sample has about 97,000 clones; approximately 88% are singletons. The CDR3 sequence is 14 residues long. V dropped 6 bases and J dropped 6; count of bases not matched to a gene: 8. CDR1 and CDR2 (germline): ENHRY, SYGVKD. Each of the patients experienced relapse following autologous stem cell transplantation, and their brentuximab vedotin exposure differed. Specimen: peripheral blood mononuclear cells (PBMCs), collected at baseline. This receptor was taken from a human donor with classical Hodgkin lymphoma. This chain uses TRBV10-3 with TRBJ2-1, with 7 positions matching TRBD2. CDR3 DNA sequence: TGTGCCATCAGAGGGGCGGGAGAAGGCAATGAGCAGTTCTTC. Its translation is CAIRGAGEGNEQFF.